This TCR beta chain comes out of a study of Ad26.COV2.S vaccination and SARS-CoV-2 variants. Study conclusions and caveats: Substantial breadth in spike-specific CD8+ and CD4+ T cell responses was reportedly seen after vaccination.

Noted treatment: roughly 19 received Ad26.COV2.S at low or high dose, single or two shots; 5 received placebo; per-sample allocation not given. Sampling was performed 63 days after the first vaccine or placebo injection. Vaccination used an Ad26 vector expressing Wuhan-strain SARS-CoV-2 spike. The V segment lost 3 bases and the J segment 3 bases; nucleotides outside the gene matches: 6. Germline CDR1 reads MGHDK; CDR2 reads SYGVNS. The CDR3 has 15 residues. Comments on this clone: Antigen specificity is unknown.

Libraries were prepared by immunoSEQ multiplex PCR; TCRdb keeps only in-frame clonotypes and omits some of them. The sample holds 350,000 to 600,000 clones, 89% seen once. The receptor comes from a person between 18 and 65 years old who received the Ad26.COV2.S COVID-19 vaccine or a placebo. The chain recombines TRBV25-1 with TRBJ1-2; 8 bases map to TRBD1. The sample was peripheral blood, taken in a trial of Ad26.COV2.S vaccine versus placebo. The CDR3 DNA reads TGTGCCAGCAGTGACCGATCGACAGGGGACTATGGCTACACCTTC. This gives the protein CASSDRSTGDYGYTF.